This T cell receptor beta chain was recovered during a study of shared clonotypes between healthy human individuals (TCRdb year 2020). For the study in its entirety: Three men and two women, aged 18 to 49 years, made up the cohort. For each donor, three plates each were used for CD4 naive and CD4 memory, two plates were used for CD8 naive, and one plate was used for CD8 memory. Each donor's leukapheresis produced roughly between roughly 0.85 and 10 billion PBMCs. To increase sequencing depth and limit assay-specific biases, different laboratories used diverse techniques to prepare libraries and sequence TCR repertoires. Blood TCR repertoires of five healthy adults were deeply sequenced to estimate repertoire size and the extent of clonotype sharing between individuals.

Using the deep immunoSEQ assay, TCR CDR3 regions were amplified from genomic DNA by multiplex PCR. Extracted genomic DNA from each cell subset was distributed evenly across all wells of several immunoSEQ 96-well plates, and each plate was treated as a replicate. Each replicate PCR for sorted subsets received about 210 ng genomic DNA, equal to some 32,000 T cell genomes. The purified libraries were quantified using a Qubit 3.0 fluorometer, sized with a Bioanalyzer 2100, and then quantified again using the KAPA Library Quantification kit. Each immunoSEQ 96-well plate was sequenced on its own single-read 150-cycle Illumina NextSeq 550 flow cell. From the authors' description of their analysis: The immunoSEQ output contained only junctional sequences without quality scores, so filtering could not match that applied to full-length reads. Sequences were annotated with PyIR, a Python wrapper for IgBLAST v1.9, using IMGT germline references to assign V/J genes and CDR3. Reads were removed for weak V/J assignments (E-value above 1e-6), missing CDR3, stop codons, out-of-frame junctions, or ambiguous translated residues. V3J clonotypes were defined as sequences sharing an identical inferred V gene, J gene, and CDR3 amino acid sequence. Percentage overlap between repertoires was computed as shared unique clonotypes divided by the size of the smaller repertoire. Richness of each repertoire was evaluated using RTK rarefaction, the Chao1 estimator, and Recon v2.1 estimates of unobserved clonotypes. For all TCRbeta clonotypes obtained by the gDNA method from four donors, generation probabilities were computed with OLGA. As stored in TCRdb, this immuneACCESS dataset retains in-frame rearrangements with V and J assigned. A fraction of the clones does not appear; measured against another copy, unresolved V genes explain less than half of the discrepancy, and the remainder lacks a known reason. The V and J calls and clone size are taken from that table; D and trimming were inferred from the DNA. The sample includes roughly 2,300,000 clones, with approximately 90% observed a single time. Around 0.35% of the sample is taken by the ten largest.

About this clone: The antigen it recognizes is unknown. No quality values exist for individual bases; no much larger clone is one base distant.

The CDR3 holds 15 amino acids from the cysteine to the phenylalanine. Only CDR3 DNA is held: 45 bases, read in frame from base 1. Relative to germline, V is missing 0 bases and J is missing 7 bases, with 5 bases of the junction outside any gene match. The CDR1 and CDR2 encoded by the germline V gene are MNHEY and SVGAGI. The donors were healthy, HIV-negative adults with no recently reported acute infections or vaccinations. Every donor was a Caucasian adult residing in Nashville, Tennessee, USA. CD4+ T cells were enriched by magnetic negative selection, after which naive cells were positively selected on CD45RA and the negative fraction was taken as the memory subset. Blood was collected by leukapheresis, and PBMCs were isolated by Ficoll-Histopaque density gradient centrifugation and then cryopreserved in liquid nitrogen vapor phase. Analytical flow cytometry was used to check the purity and quantity of each magnetically sorted T cell population. Genomic DNA was isolated from every sorted fraction and measured by UV absorbance on a Nanodrop 2000c.

Study-wide findings and limitations: Based on pairwise subsampling, the degree of clonotype sharing among donors was expected to be affected by sequencing depth. Sampling was restricted to blood, and TCR repertoires in tissues likely differ from the TCR repertoires found in blood. Estimated clonotype richness was generally larger for naive than for memory subsets. Because the study included only a small number of donors, the genetic and exposure-history diversity represented was limited. Higher generation probabilities were observed for clonotypes shared by all four sorted-subset donors than for non-shared clonotypes. Across a handful of donors, approximately 4.6% of naive CD4, roughly 3.5% of naive CD8, roughly 2.3% of memory CD4, and 0.4% of memory CD8 clonotypes were shared. Incomplete sequencing was indicated by rarefaction of sorted-subset datasets, despite the large sequencing depth.

The TCR sequence derives from a man aged 18 to 29 in good health. Some clones in this sample may be carry-over from other donors' samples. The chain couples TRBV6-5 to TRBJ2-7, and TRBD1 matches 11 of the central bases. The material sequenced was naive CD4+ T cells from PBMCs. Explained via the paper, the cell subset or site label denotes: CD45RA+ positively selected. DNA sequence: TGTGCCAGCAGTTACTCCCGGGACAGGGGGGGGGAGCAGTACTTC. It translates to CASSYSRDRGGEQYF.